This TCR beta chain was found in a study of beta chain features in type 1 diabetes. Whole-study findings and limits: High TCR expression in some cells could lead to their over-representation in cDNA sequencing. The study found fewer insertions and more deletions at VDJ junctions in type 1 diabetes patients.

Sequencing targeted expressed TCRB transcripts, as all isolated RNA had been reverse transcribed. Here immunoSEQ multiplex PCR was the method, and the copy in TCRdb shows in-frame clones only, minus some. The table has about 230,000 clones, 7.5% to 10% seen once. On this clone: What it binds is not known.

The sequence was obtained from a young woman in good health. Material for sequencing was naive CD4+ T cells from blood.

The CDR3 here is CASTETGTGYTF. Written as DNA, the CDR3 is TGTGCCAGCACCGAGACAGGGACTGGCTACACCTTC. The rearrangement links TRBV6-6 to TRBJ1-2; 7 positions match TRBD1. The CDR3 runs to 12 residues. J lost 7 bases, V lost 7 bases, and 6 bases had no gene match. The germline V gene encodes CDR1 MNHNY and CDR2 SVGAGI (reference sequence).